A single sample is the source of the 11 T cell receptor beta chains below, sequenced in a study of graft-versus-host responses after intestinal transplantation. These receptors' antigens are unknown. The protocol was immunoSEQ multiplex PCR, while the TCRdb copy is restricted to in-frame clones and leaves out a portion. The data contain almost 85,000 clones, 91% of them seen just once; the ten biggest clones take up 0.1%. Source: unstimulated CD4+ T cells sorted from spleen or lymph node cells, taken before intestinal transplant. The receptors were gathered from a human donor who received an intestinal transplant.

This clone was counted a single time. This rearrangement joins TRBV30 to TRBJ1-2; D is undetermined. CDR3 size: 12 residues. V was trimmed by 2 bases and J by 5 bases, leaving 9 bases between them. Germline V gene data show CDR1 as GTSNPN and CDR2 as SVGIG (reference sequence). The CDR3 DNA reads TGTGCCTGGAGTCCAGGATCTTATGGCTACACCTTC. This gives the protein CAWSPGSYGYTF.

The chain links TRBV7-2 to TRBJ2-7, with TRBD2 as a possible D gene (6 bases). V was pared by 10 bases and J by 2 bases, with 9 bases between. The CDR3 length is 11 residues. The germline V gene encodes CDR1 SGHTA and CDR2 FQGNSA. CDR3 DNA: TGTGCCACCCCGGGAGCCTACGAGCAGTACTTC. It encodes CATPGAYEQYF.

The chain combines TRBV7-2 with TRBJ2-2; D might be TRBD2 (6 bases). Trimming pared 0 bases from V and 7 bases from J, leaving 6 bases between. Germline lookup yields CDR1 SGHTA and CDR2 FQGNSA. The CDR3 has 13 amino acids. DNA of the CDR3: TGTGCCAGCAGCTTAGCGGGACTCGGGGAGCTGTTTTTT. Its translation is CASSLAGLGELFF.

The rearrangement uses TRBV29-1 and TRBJ1-1; D might be TRBD1 (5 bases). Trimming removed 5 bases from V and 0 bases from J, with 10 bases in between. The CDR3 spans 13 residues. Germline CDR1 SQVTM, CDR2 ANQGSEA. CDR3 protein: CSVLGQLNTEAFF. CDR3 nucleotides: TGCAGCGTTTTAGGACAACTGAACACTGAAGCTTTCTTT. The full variable domain, with the rest looked up from reference TRBV29-1 and TRBJ1-1, is SAVISQKPSRDICQRGTSLTIQCQVDSQVTMMFWYRQQPGQSLTLIATANQGSEATYESGFVIDKFPISRPNLTFSTLTVSNMSPEDSSIYLCSVLGQLNTEAFFGQGTRLTVV.

The chain combines TRBV6-5 with TRBJ2-7; TRBD1 aligns across 7 bases. CDR1 is MNHEY and CDR2 is SVGAGI in the germline V gene. The J segment lost 0 bases and the V segment lost 4 bases, leaving 3 bases of the junction unmatched. The CDR3 covers 14 residues. For the CDR3, the DNA is TGTGCCAGCAGTTCCGACAGGGTCTCCTACGAGCAGTACTTC. Residues: CASSSDRVSYEQYF.

The chain has TRBV18 and TRBJ2-7; D call uncertain. There are 14 residues in the CDR3. V lost 0 bases and J 2 bases, leaving 8 bases between the germline ends. Germline CDR1 KGHSH, CDR2 LQKENI. CDR3 amino acids: CASSPPRFPYEQYF. In DNA, the CDR3 is TGTGCCAGCTCACCACCGAGGTTTCCCTACGAGCAGTACTTC.

J is TRBJ1-1 and V is TRBV7-2; TRBD1 agrees at 7 bases. V was pared by 5 bases and J by 13 bases, with 13 bases of the junction left unmatched. Germline V gives CDR1 SGHTA, CDR2 FQGNSA. The CDR3 spans 13 residues. CDR3 sequence reads: CASSLSTRQGGFF. The CDR3 DNA reads TGTGCCAGCAGCCTAAGTACTCGACAGGGTGGTTTCTTT.

The chain joins TRBV5-1 to TRBJ1-1; 8 bases map to TRBD1. J lost 3 bases, V lost 5 bases, and 15 bases had no gene match. The CDR3 sequence is 17 residues long. Germline V gene data show CDR1 as SGHRS and CDR2 as YFSETQ. The CDR3: CASRLERGSGQDTEAFF. CDR3 sequence (DNA): TGCGCCAGCAGGCTGGAAAGGGGATCGGGACAGGACACTGAAGCTTTCTTT.

This chain joins TRBV5-4 and TRBJ2-1; 10 bases align to TRBD1. The length of the CDR3 is 15 residues. With 5 bases clipped from V and 4 bases from J, the junction kept 6 bases outside the gene matches. Looked up from germline, CDR1 is SGHNT and CDR2 is YYREEE (reference sequence). As DNA, the CDR3 is TGTGCCAGCAGTCACCCGGGACAGGGGTACAATGAGCAGTTCTTC. Translating it yields CASSHPGQGYNEQFF.

The chain is built from TRBV10-2 and TRBJ1-2, with D possibly TRBD1 on 5 matching bases. The CDR3 consists of 14 residues. V was clipped by 1 base and J by 8 bases, with 14 bases between them. Germline V gene data show CDR1 as WSHSY and CDR2 as SAAADI. The CDR3 DNA sequence: TGCGCCAGCAGTGAGTTTCTGGGGGGTAGAGGCTACACCTTC. Encoded protein: CASSEFLGGRGYTF.

CDR3 nucleotide sequence: TGTGCCAGCTCGACATCGATGTACTATGGCTACACCTTC. It encodes CASSTSMYYGYTF. The chain combines TRBV9 with TRBJ1-2, with D unclear. Trimming left V 7 bases short and J 3 bases short, with 13 bases between. The germline gives CDR1 SGDLS, CDR2 YYNGEE. The CDR3 covers 13 residues.